Following are 27 T cell receptor beta chains from one sample sequenced in a study of monozygotic twins with inflammatory bowel disease. TCRdb re-called the 5' RACE reads, yielding one record per CDR3 amino acid sequence without DNA. The table gives 200,000 to 250,000 distinct CDR3 sequences; the top ten clones make up approximately 1.6% of it. Source material: blood. All receptors come from a human donor with ulcerative colitis or Crohn's disease, or a healthy co-twin of an affected twin (not recorded which).

The chain has TRBV20-1 and TRBJ2-1; TCRdb's D call, TRBD2, is unchecked because there is no DNA. Germline CDR1 DFQATT, CDR2 SNEGSKA (reference sequence). The CDR3 contains 17 residues. The CDR3 region is CSANPRTSGGFYNEQFF.

This chain connects TRBV4-1 to TRBJ1-4; absent DNA, TCRdb's TRBD1 call cannot be checked. CDR3 length: 17 amino acids. Germline CDR1 is MGHRA and CDR2 is YSYEKL. The CDR3 sequence: CASSQLADRVTNEKLFF.

This rearrangement joins TRBV7-9 to TRBJ2-5; the TCRdb call, TRBD2, lacks DNA for checking. This CDR3 has 13 residues. Germline V CDR1 and CDR2: SEHNR, FQNEAQ (reference sequence). CDR3: CASTGSPRETQYF.

The chain couples TRBV5-1 to TRBJ2-1; TCRdb picks TRBD1, but there is no DNA to check that call. The germline V gene encodes CDR1 SGHRS and CDR2 YFSETQ. The CDR3 spans 14 residues. CDR3 protein: CASSLGSPYNEQFF. The variable domain in full, completed from reference TRBV5-1 and TRBJ2-1, reads KAGVTQTPRYLIKTRGQQVTLSCSPISGHRSVSWYQQTPGQGLQFLFEYFSETQRNKGNFPGRFSGRQFSNSRSEMNVSTLELGDSALYLCASSLGSPYNEQFFGPGTRLTVL.

The chain carries TRBV10-2 and TRBJ1-1. Germline CDR1 reads WSHSY; CDR2 reads SAAADI. This CDR3 is built from 13 residues. CDR3 residues: CASSSNSNTEAFF.

This sequence joins TRBV11-2 and TRBJ1-1; TCRdb picks TRBD1, but there is no DNA to check that call. Germline loops: CDR1 SGHAT, CDR2 FQNNGV. The CDR3 loop spans 16 amino acids. The CDR3 loop is CASSLEESGRNTEAFF.

V gene TRBV6-6 combines with J gene TRBJ2-7; TCRdb names TRBD1, which stays unverified in the absence of DNA. The CDR3 covers 14 residues. CDR1 and CDR2 (germline): MNHNY, SVGAGI (reference sequence). The CDR3 sequence: CASSYGTGAYEQYF.

The chain couples TRBV5-1 to TRBJ1-1; TCRdb returns TRBD1, unconfirmable since there is no DNA. Germline V gene data show CDR1 as SGHRS and CDR2 as YFSETQ. The CDR3 spans 13 residues. CDR3: CASSRQGDTEAFF.

The V gene is TRBV2, the J gene TRBJ1-5. This CDR3 has 12 amino acids. Germline V gives CDR1 SNHLY, CDR2 FYNNEI. The CDR3 loop reads CASRVTNQPQHF.

V and J are TRBV3-1 and TRBJ2-7; TCRdb picks TRBD1, but there is no DNA to check that call. Germline-derived CDR1 and CDR2 are LGHDT and YNNKEL (reference sequence). The CDR3 is made up of 13 amino acids. This CDR3 reads CASSPWGPYEQYF.

The genes are TRBV20-1 and TRBJ2-1. Germline V gene sequence: CDR1 DFQATT, CDR2 SNEGSKA (reference sequence). The CDR3 runs to 13 residues. CDR3 protein: CSASSPINNEQFF.

The gene calls are TRBV10-3 and TRBJ1-5; TCRdb calls TRBD1, which cannot be checked without DNA. The CDR3 has 15 amino acids. Germline assignment: CDR1 ENHRY and CDR2 SYGVKD. This chain's CDR3 is CAISDRDGNNQPQHF.

This chain uses TRBV5-1 with TRBJ2-7; TCRdb names TRBD1, which stays unverified in the absence of DNA. The germline gives CDR1 SGHRS, CDR2 YFSETQ. The CDR3 contains 12 residues. The CDR3 reads CASSHRGAEQYF.

The genes are TRBV29-1 and TRBJ2-1; the D call of TRBD1 rests on TCRdb alone, since no DNA is present to check it. The CDR3 totals 16 residues. Germline-derived CDR1 and CDR2 are SQVTM and ANQGSEA. CDR3 in amino acids: CSVLSRGGGVRNEQFF.

The genes are TRBV27 and TRBJ2-7. This CDR3 is 15 amino acids long. Germline loops: CDR1 MNHEY, CDR2 SMNVEV (reference sequence). The CDR3 spells CASSPIWAPLGEQYF.

J is TRBJ1-2 and V is TRBV27; there is no DNA to check the TCRdb D call of TRBD1. Germline loops: CDR1 MNHEY, CDR2 SMNVEV (reference sequence). The CDR3 has 19 residues. CDR3 region: CASSVLGERKTGIIYGYTF.

The rearrangement uses TRBV18 and TRBJ1-2; there is no DNA to check the TCRdb D call of TRBD1. The V gene's germline CDR1 is KGHSH and CDR2 LQKENI. The CDR3 runs 15 residues. The CDR3 sequence: CASSRTGDANYGYTF.

The genes are TRBV5-1 and TRBJ2-5. Germline CDR1 reads SGHRS; CDR2 reads YFSETQ. The CDR3 length is 13 residues. CDR3 sequence: CASSRTGEETQYF. Full variable domain (outside the CDR3, taken from reference TRBV5-1 and TRBJ2-5): KAGVTQTPRYLIKTRGQQVTLSCSPISGHRSVSWYQQTPGQGLQFLFEYFSETQRNKGNFPGRFSGRQFSNSRSEMNVSTLELGDSALYLCASSRTGEETQYFGPGTRLLVL.

This sequence joins TRBV12-3 or TRBV12-4 and TRBJ2-5; TCRdb reports TRBD1, a call that lacks DNA to check it against. The CDR3 sequence is 15 residues long. The CDR3 sequence is CASSLGSGARETQYF.

The chain carries TRBV12-3 or TRBV12-4 and TRBJ1-1. The CDR3 contains 14 residues. This CDR3 is CASSFAGWLTKAFF.

This chain uses TRBV5-1 with TRBJ2-7. Germline-derived CDR1 and CDR2 are SGHRS and YFSETQ. The CDR3 covers 16 residues. The CDR3 loop is CASSGTSGRTPYEQYF.

This chain links TRBV7-2 with TRBJ1-5. Germline V gene lookup returns CDR1 SGHTA and CDR2 FQGNSA. This CDR3 has 13 amino acids. The CDR3 loop reads CASSKAGGQPQHF.

The chain employs TRBV5-1 and TRBJ2-7; the D gene TCRdb calls, TRBD1, cannot be checked with no DNA. CDR1 and CDR2 (germline): SGHRS, YFSETQ. The CDR3 covers 15 residues. The CDR3 here is CASSLEGDSYYEQYF.

The chain recombines TRBV5-1 with TRBJ2-1. The CDR3 contains 15 residues. Germline CDR1 reads SGHRS; CDR2 reads YFSETQ. The CDR3 loop is CASSVGGTLHNEQFF.

The chain couples TRBV7-9 to TRBJ2-5; absent DNA, TCRdb's TRBD1 call cannot be checked. Per germline, CDR1 SEHNR and CDR2 FQNEAQ (reference sequence). The CDR3 loop spans 14 amino acids. The CDR3 is CASSFEEQGKTQYF.

The chain uses TRBV12-3 or TRBV12-4 and TRBJ2-5; the D gene TCRdb calls, TRBD1, cannot be checked with no DNA. The CDR3 runs 12 residues. The CDR3 is CASSLTPGTQYF.

The genes are TRBV7-3 and TRBJ2-3; TCRdb names TRBD1, which stays unverified in the absence of DNA. CDR3 length: 15 amino acids. CDR1 SGHTA and CDR2 FQGTGA come from the germline V gene. CDR3 in amino acids: CASSRRGGARDTQYF.